This TCR beta chain comes out of a study of blood T cell repertoires in COVID-19. In the original workflow: By means of reference gene primer amplification, nucleated cell counts were estimated. Method: immunoSEQ multiplex PCR; TCRdb's copy keeps in-frame clones and lacks some. The V and J calls and clone size come from that table; D and trimming were worked out from the DNA. Counted here are 97,000 or so clones, 80% to 85% occurring once; the ten biggest clones make up 4.1%. CDR3 length equals 15 residues. In germline, CDR1 is LNHDA, CDR2 SQIVND (reference sequence). J lost 3 bases, V lost 7 bases, and 9 bases had no gene match.

This sequence joins TRBV19 and TRBJ1-5; 7 positions match TRBD1. The source is a man in his 60s with acute or convalescent COVID-19. Sequenced sample: peripheral blood. CDR3 nucleotide sequence: TGTGCCAGTAAACTTCCGACAGGGACCAATCAGCCCCAGCATTTT. Its protein is CASKLPTGTNQPQHF.